This T cell receptor (beta chain) was observed in a study of T cells in Graves' hyperthyroidism and ophthalmopathy. General observations from the study: Most clonotypes expanded in thyroid above 0.001 were likewise present in blood. The model foresaw ophthalmopathy a median roughly 6.6 months prior to onset. The authors' 13 V-J model separated ophthalmopathy from stable hyperthyroidism.

Researchers amplified the TCR beta CDR3 regions from RNA transcripts. Initially, a first-round RT-PCR of the TCR CDR3 employed the HTBI primer set. TCRdb fed the multiplex PCR reads into MiXCR, producing one record per CDR3 protein. The table has under 400,000 distinct CDR3 sequences, around 13% seen once. Germline V CDR1 and CDR2: SEHNR, FQNEAQ (reference sequence). The germline V and J ends were trimmed by 5 bases and 1 base, with 14 bases remaining between them. This CDR3 spans 15 amino acids. Diagnoses were established using clinical symptoms, serum thyroxine and TRAb, thyroid ultrasound and orbital computed tomography. This clonotype was counted at least ten times. Antigen unknown.

Specimen: blood. This sequence joins TRBV7-9 and TRBJ1-1; possible D gene TRBD1, 6 bases. The sequence was collected from a woman aged 18-29 years with Graves' hyperthyroidism. In DNA, the CDR3 is TGTGCCAGCAGCCCTCCCGGGGGGCAGAACACTGAAGCTTTCTTT. Translating gives CASSPPGGQNTEAFF.